The present entry profiles one T cell receptor (beta chain) with its context. Its antigen is unidentified. Deletions cut 0 bases from V and 2 bases from J, with 5 bases between. The CDR3 sequence is 13 residues long. Germline assignment: CDR1 SGHDT and CDR2 YYEEEE. This sample stems from a study of shared clonotypes between healthy human individuals. Study-wide results and caveats: In general, naive subsets displayed greater estimated richness than memory subsets did.

The method was immunoSEQ multiplex PCR; TCRdb's version includes in-frame clones alone and lacks a portion of them. The sample holds fewer than 200,000 clones; just under 95% are singletons and the top ten take around 0.067%. Sequencing used naive CD4+ T cells sorted from blood. The subset here: CD45RA+ positively selected. V and J are TRBV5-6 and TRBJ1-2, with D uncertain. This TCR was sampled from a woman between 25 and 40 years old in good health. The CDR3 DNA reads TGTGCCAGCAGCTTGGGAGCGAACTATGGCTACACCTTC. It codes for CASSLGANYGYTF.